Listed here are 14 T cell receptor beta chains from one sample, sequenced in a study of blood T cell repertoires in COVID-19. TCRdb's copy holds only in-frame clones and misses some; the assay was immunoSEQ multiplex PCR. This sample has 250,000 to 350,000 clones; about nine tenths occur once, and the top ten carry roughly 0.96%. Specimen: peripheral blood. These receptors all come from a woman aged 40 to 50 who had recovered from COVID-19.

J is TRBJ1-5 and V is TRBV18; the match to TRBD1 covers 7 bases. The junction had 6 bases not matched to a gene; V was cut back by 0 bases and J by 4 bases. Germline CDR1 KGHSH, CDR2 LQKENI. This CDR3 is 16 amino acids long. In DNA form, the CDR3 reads TGTGCCAGCTCACCACCCTCGAGACAGGGTAATCAGCCCCAGCATTTT. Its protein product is CASSPPSRQGNQPQHF. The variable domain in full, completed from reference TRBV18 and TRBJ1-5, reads NAGVMQNPRHLVRRRGQEARLRCSPMKGHSHVYWYRQLPEEGLKFMVYLQKENIIDESGMPKERFSAEFPKEGPSILRIQQVVRGDSAAYFCASSPPSRQGNQPQHFGDGTRLSIL.

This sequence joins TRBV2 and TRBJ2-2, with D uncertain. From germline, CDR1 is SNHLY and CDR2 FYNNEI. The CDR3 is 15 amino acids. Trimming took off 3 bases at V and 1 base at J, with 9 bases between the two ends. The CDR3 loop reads CASSEGLVNTGELFF. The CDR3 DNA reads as TGTGCCAGCAGTGAGGGCTTGGTGAACACCGGGGAGCTGTTTTTT.

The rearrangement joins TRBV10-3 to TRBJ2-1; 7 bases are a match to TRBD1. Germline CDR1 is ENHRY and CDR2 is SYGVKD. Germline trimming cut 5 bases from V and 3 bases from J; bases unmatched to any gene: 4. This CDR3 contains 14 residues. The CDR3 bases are TGTGCCATCAGTACGGGACAGATCTACAATGAGCAGTTCTTC. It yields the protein CAISTGQIYNEQFF.

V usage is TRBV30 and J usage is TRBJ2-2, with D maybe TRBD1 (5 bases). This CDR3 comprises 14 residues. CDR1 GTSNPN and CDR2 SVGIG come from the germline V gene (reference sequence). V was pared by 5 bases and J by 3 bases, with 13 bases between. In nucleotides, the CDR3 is TGTGCCTGGGAGCAGGGCCTGGACACCGGGGAGCTGTTTTTT. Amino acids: CAWEQGLDTGELFF.

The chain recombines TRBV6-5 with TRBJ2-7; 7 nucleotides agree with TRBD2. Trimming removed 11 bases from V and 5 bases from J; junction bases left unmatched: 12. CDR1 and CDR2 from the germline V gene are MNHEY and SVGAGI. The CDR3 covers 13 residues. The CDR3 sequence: CAWVPGREDEQYF. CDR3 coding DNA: TGTGCCTGGGTTCCCGGCCGGGAGGACGAGCAGTACTTC.

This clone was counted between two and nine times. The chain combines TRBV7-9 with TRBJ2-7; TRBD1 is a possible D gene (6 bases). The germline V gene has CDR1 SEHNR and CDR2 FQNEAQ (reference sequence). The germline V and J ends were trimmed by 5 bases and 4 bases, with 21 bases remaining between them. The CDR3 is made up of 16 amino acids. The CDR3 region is CASSPVVGAGTYEQYF. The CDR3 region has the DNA TGTGCCAGCAGCCCAGTCGTGGGGGCGGGTACGTACGAGCAGTACTTC.

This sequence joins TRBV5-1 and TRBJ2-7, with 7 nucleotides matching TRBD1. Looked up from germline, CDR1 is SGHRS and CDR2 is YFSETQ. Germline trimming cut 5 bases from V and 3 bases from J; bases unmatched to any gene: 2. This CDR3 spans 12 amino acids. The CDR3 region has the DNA TGCGCCAGCAGGGGACAGCACTACGAGCAGTACTTC. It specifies CASRGQHYEQYF.

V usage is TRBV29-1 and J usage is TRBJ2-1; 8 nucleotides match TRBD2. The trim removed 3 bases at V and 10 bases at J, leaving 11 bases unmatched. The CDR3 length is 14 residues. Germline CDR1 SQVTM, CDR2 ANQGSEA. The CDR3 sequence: CSVDSSGSYDEQFF. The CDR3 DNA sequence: TGCAGCGTTGACTCCAGCGGGAGTTACGACGAGCAGTTCTTC.

The CDR3 coding sequence is TGTGCCAGTAGTATAGGTACAGCCTCTAGCACAGATACGCAGTATTTT. Its protein is CASSIGTASSTDTQYF. The gene calls are TRBV19 and TRBJ2-3, with D unclear. Germline CDR1 reads LNHDA; CDR2 reads SQIVND (reference sequence). CDR3 length equals 16 residues. V lost 1 base and J 0 bases, leaving 11 bases between the germline ends. Combining the CDR3 with reference TRBV19 and TRBJ2-3 gives the whole variable domain DGGITQSPKYLFRKEGQNVTLSCEQNLNHDAMYWYRQDPGQGLRLIYYSQIVNDFQKGDIAEGYSVSREKKESFPLTVTSAQKNPTAFYLCASSIGTASSTDTQYFGPGTRLTVL.

The CDR3 reads CASSDPGGGSYEQYF. The CDR3 DNA reads TGCGCCAGCAGTGACCCAGGCGGGGGGTCCTACGAGCAGTACTTC. The genes are TRBV10-2 and TRBJ2-7; 8 bases line up with TRBD2. The CDR3 is 15 residues long. CDR1 is WSHSY, CDR2 SAAADI, per germline. Trimming took 3 bases from V and 1 from J; bases not matched to a gene: 5.

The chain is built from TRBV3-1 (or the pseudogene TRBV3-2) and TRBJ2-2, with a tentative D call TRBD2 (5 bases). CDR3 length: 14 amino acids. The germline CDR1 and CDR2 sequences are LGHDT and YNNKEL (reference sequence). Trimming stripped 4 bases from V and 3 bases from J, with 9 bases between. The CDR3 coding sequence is TGTGCCAGCAGCCCTCTGCGGGACACCGGGGAGCTGTTTTTT. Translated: CASSPLRDTGELFF.

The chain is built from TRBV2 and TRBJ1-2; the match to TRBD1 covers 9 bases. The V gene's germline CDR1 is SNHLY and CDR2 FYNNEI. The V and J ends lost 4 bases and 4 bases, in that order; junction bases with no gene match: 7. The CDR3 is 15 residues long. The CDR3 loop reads CASSGVGTGSYGYTF. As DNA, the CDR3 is TGTGCCAGCAGTGGGGTTGGGACAGGGAGCTATGGCTACACCTTC.

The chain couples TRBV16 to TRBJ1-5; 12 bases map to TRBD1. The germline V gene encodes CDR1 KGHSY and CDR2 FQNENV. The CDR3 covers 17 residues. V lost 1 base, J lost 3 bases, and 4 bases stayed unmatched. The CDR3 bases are TGTGCCAGCAGCCAATTTTCGGGACAGGGGGCCAATCAGCCCCAGCATTTT. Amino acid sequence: CASSQFSGQGANQPQHF. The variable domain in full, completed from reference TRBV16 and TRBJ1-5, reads GEEVAQTPKHLVRGEGQKAKLYCAPIKGHSYVFWYQQVLKNEFKFLISFQNENVFDETGMPKERFSAKCLPNSPCSLEIQATKLEDSAVYFCASSQFSGQGANQPQHFGDGTRLSIL.

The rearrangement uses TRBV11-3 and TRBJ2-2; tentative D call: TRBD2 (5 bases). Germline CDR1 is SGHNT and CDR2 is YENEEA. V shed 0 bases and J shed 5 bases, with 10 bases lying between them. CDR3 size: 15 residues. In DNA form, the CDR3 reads TGTGCCAGCAGCTTAGAATACGGGGTGACCGGGGAGCTGTTTTTT. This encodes CASSLEYGVTGELFF.